The 6 T cell receptor beta chains in this list originate from one sample, sequenced in a study of blood T cell repertoires in COVID-19. Produced via immunoSEQ multiplex PCR; TCRdb's table is partial and in-frame only. This sample has 140,000 to 150,000 clones, with around 81% found just once. Sequenced material: peripheral blood. Receptors originate from a human donor with acute or convalescent COVID-19. The donor label of this sample is uncertain.

The CDR3 DNA follows: TGTGCCAGCAATGACGGGATATCCACTGAAGCTTTCTTT. Its protein product is CASNDGISTEAFF. The chain links TRBV6-6 to TRBJ1-1; D uncertain. V was clipped by 7 bases and J by 4 bases, with 13 bases between them. From germline, CDR1 is MNHNY and CDR2 SVGAGI (reference sequence). This CDR3 region has 13 residues.

The chain carries TRBV18 and TRBJ1-6, with a possible D match to TRBD1 (5 bases). The germline V gene encodes CDR1 KGHSH and CDR2 LQKENI. The CDR3 runs 15 residues. V lost 0 bases and J lost 12, with 15 bases in between. The CDR3: CASSPPGGEYLPLHF. CDR3 nucleotide sequence: TGTGCCAGCTCACCACCGGGGGGGGAGTATCTACCCCTCCACTTT.

The chain joins TRBV3-1 (or the pseudogene TRBV3-2) to TRBJ1-6, with 11 bases aligning to TRBD1. V trimming: 1 base; J trimming: 15 bases; junction bases outside the gene matches: 8. The CDR3 covers 15 residues. Germline V CDR1 and CDR2: LGHDT, YNNKEL (reference sequence). The CDR3 spells CASSQGGTGGRGLHF. CDR3 sequence (DNA): TGTGCCAGCAGCCAAGGAGGGACAGGGGGACGAGGCCTCCACTTT.

The chain couples TRBV7-3 to TRBJ2-2, with D uncertain. The V gene lost 4 bases and the J gene lost 0 bases, with 3 bases spanning the gap. The CDR3 consists of 13 residues. Germline lookup yields CDR1 SGHTA and CDR2 FQGTGA. The chain's CDR3 is CASSSANTGELFF. In DNA form, the CDR3 reads TGTGCCAGCAGCTCAGCGAACACCGGGGAGCTGTTTTTT.

The chain employs TRBV4-1 and TRBJ2-2; D is perhaps TRBD1 (6 bases). This CDR3 has 15 amino acids. Germline CDR1 and CDR2: MGHRA and YSYEKL. V lost 3 bases, J lost 3 bases, and 11 bases lay in between. In nucleotides, the CDR3 is TGCGCCAGCAGCCACCAGGGGACCTACACCGGGGAGCTGTTTTTT. Translated, it gives CASSHQGTYTGELFF.

The chain carries TRBV14 and TRBJ2-4, with D possibly matching TRBD1 (5 bases). Between the trimmed V and J ends, which lost 0 bases and 6 bases, there was a span of 12 bases. This CDR3 comprises 15 residues. The germline V gene has CDR1 SGHDN and CDR2 FVKESK. CDR3 residues: CASSQDQGRGNIQYF. DNA for the CDR3: TGTGCCAGCAGCCAAGATCAGGGAAGGGGAAACATTCAGTACTTC.